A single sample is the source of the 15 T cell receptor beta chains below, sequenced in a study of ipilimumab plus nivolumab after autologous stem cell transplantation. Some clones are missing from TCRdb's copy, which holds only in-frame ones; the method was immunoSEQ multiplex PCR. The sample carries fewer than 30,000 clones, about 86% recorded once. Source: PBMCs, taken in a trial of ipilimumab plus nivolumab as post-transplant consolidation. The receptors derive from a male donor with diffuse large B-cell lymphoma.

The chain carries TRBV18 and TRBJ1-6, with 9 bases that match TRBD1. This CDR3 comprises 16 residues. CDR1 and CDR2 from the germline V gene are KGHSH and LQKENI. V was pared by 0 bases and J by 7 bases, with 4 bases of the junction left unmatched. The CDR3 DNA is TGTGCCAGCTCACCACCGGACAGGGGCGGGAATTCACCCCTCCACTTT. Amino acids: CASSPPDRGGNSPLHF.

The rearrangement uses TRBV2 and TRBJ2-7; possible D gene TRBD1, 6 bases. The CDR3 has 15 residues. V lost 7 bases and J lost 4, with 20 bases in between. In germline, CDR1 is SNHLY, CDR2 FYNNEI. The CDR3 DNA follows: TGTGCCAGCAATCAGGGGCCTAGGTTTCCATACGAGCAGTACTTC. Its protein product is CASNQGPRFPYEQYF.

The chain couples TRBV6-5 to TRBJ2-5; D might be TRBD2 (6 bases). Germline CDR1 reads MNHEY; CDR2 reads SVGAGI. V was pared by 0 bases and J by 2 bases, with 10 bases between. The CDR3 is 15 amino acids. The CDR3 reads CASSYSIGRQETQYF. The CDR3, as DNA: TGTGCCAGCAGTTACTCGATTGGGAGGCAAGAGACCCAGTACTTC.

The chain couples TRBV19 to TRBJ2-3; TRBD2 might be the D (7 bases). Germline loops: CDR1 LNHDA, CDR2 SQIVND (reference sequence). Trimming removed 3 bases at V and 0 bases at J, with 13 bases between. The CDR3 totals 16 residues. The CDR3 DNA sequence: TGTGCCAGTAGTATCCGCGCGGGGGCCAGCACAGATACGCAGTATTTT. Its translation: CASSIRAGASTDTQYF.

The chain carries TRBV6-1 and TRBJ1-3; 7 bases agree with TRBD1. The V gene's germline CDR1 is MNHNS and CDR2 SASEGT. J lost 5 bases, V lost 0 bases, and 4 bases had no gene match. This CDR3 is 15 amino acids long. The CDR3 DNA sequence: TGTGCCAGCAGTGAAGCGGTAGGGGGCAGAAACACCATATATTTT. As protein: CASSEAVGGRNTIYF.

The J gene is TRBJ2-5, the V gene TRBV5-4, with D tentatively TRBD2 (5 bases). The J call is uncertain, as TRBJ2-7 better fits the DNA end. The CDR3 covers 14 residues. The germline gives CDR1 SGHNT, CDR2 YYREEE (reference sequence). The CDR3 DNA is TGTGCCAGCAGCTTGGAACTAGGTCGATACGAGCAGTACTTC. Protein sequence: CASSLELGRYEQYF.

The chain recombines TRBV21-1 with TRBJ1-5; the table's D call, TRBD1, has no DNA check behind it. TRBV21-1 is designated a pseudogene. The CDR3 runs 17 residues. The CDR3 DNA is TGTGCCAGCAGCACCCGGACATACGATCGGAGCAATCAGCCCCAGCATTTT. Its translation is CASSTRTYDRSNQPQHF.

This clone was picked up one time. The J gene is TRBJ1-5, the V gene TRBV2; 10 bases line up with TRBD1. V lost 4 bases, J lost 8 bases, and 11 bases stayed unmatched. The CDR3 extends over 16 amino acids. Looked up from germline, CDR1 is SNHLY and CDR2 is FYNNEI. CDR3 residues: CASSGTRTGGGKPQHF. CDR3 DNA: TGTGCCAGCAGTGGGACTCGGACAGGGGGAGGGAAGCCCCAGCATTTT.

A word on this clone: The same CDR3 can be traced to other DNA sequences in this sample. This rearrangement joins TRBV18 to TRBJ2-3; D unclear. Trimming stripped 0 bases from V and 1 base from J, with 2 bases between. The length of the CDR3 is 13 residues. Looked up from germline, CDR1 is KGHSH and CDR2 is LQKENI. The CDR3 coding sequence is TGTGCCAGCTCACCACCGGGCACAGATACGCAGTATTTT. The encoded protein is CASSPPGTDTQYF.

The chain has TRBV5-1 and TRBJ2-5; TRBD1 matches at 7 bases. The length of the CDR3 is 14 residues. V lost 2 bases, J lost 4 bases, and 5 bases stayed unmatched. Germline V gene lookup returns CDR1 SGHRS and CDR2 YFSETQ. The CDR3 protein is CASSFDRESETQYF. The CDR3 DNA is TGCGCCAGCAGCTTTGACAGGGAATCAGAGACCCAGTACTTC.

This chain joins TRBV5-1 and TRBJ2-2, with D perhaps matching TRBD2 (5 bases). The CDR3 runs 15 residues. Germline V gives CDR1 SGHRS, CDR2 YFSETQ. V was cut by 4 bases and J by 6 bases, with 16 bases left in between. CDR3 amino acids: CASSPGSMWAGELFF. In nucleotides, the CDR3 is TGCGCCAGCAGCCCGGGGAGTATGTGGGCCGGGGAGCTGTTTTTT. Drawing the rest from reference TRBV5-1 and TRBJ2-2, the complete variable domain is KAGVTQTPRYLIKTRGQQVTLSCSPISGHRSVSWYQQTPGQGLQFLFEYFSETQRNKGNFPGRFSGRQFSNSRSEMNVSTLELGDSALYLCASSPGSMWAGELFFGEGSRLTVL.

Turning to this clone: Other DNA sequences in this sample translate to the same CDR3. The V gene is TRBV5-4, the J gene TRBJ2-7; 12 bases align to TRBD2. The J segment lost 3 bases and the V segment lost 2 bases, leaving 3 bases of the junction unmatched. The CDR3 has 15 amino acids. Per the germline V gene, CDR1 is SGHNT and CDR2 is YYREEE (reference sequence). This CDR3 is CASSLTSGGIYEQYF. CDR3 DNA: TGTGCCAGCAGCTTAACTAGCGGGGGGATCTACGAGCAGTACTTC.

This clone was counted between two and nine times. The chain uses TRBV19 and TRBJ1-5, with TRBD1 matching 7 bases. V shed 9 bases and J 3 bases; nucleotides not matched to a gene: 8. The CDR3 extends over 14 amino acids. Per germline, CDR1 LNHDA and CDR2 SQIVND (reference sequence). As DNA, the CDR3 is TGTGCCAGGACAGCCGGGACAGTCAATCAGCCCCAGCATTTT. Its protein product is CARTAGTVNQPQHF.

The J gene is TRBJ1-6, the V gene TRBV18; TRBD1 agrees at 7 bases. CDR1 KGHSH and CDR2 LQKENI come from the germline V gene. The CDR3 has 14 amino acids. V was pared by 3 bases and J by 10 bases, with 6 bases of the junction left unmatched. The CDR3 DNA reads TGTGCCAGCTCACCTACAGGGGAAAGATCACCCCTCCACTTT. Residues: CASSPTGERSPLHF.

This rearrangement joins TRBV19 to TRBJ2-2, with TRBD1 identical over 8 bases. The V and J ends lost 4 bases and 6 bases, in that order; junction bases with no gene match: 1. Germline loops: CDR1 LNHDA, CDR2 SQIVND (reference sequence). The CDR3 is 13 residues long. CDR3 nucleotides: TGTGCCAGTAGTAAACAGGGGGCCGGGGAGCTGTTTTTT. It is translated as CASSKQGAGELFF. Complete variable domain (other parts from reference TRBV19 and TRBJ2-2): DGGITQSPKYLFRKEGQNVTLSCEQNLNHDAMYWYRQDPGQGLRLIYYSQIVNDFQKGDIAEGYSVSREKKESFPLTVTSAQKNPTAFYLCASSKQGAGELFFGEGSRLTVL.